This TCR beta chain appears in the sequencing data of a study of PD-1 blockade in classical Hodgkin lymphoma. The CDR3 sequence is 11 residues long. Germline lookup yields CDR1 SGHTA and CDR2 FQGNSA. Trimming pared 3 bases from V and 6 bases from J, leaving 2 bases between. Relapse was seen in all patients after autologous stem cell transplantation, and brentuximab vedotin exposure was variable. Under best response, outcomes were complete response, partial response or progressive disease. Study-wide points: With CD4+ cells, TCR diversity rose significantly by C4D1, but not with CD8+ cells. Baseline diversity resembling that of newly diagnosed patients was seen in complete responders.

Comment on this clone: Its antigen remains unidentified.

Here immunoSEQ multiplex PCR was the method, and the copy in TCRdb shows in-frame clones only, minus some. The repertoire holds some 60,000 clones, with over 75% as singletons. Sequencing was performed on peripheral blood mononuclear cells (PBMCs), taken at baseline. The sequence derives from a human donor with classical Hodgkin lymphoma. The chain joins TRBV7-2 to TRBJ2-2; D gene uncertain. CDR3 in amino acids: CASSFAGELFF. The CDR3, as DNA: TGTGCCAGCAGCTTTGCCGGGGAGCTGTTTTTT.